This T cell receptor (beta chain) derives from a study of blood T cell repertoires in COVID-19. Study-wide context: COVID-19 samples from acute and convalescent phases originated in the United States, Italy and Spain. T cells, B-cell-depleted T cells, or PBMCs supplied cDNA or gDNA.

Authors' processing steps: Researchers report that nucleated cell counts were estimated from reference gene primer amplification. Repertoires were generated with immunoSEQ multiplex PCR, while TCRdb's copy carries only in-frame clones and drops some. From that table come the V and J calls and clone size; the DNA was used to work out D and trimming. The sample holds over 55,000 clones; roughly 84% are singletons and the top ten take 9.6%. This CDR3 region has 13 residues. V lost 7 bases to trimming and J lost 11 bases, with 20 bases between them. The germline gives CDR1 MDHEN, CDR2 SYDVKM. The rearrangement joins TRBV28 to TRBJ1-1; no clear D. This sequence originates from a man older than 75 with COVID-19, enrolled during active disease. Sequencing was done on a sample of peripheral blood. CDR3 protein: CASNPSLPLEAFF. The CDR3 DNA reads TGTGCCAGCAATCCTTCTTTGCCCCTGGAGGCTTTCTTT.